The 16 T cell receptor beta chains below were found in one sample sequenced in a study of cytomegalovirus exposure and HLA in healthy donors (dated by TCRdb to the late 2010s). The library was built by means of the immunoSEQ multiplex PCR assay. For the multiplex PCR, a mixture combining 60 forward primers for TCR Vbeta segments and 13 reverse primers for TCR Jbeta segments was used. TCRdb obtained this table from immuneACCESS and retained in-frame rearrangements with V and J assigned. These tables miss some clones; where compared with another copy, unresolved V genes account for less than half of the shortfall, and the remainder is unexplained. This sample lists 110,000 to 150,000 clones; approximately 82% were detected once. Approximately 9.7% of the sample belongs to the ten largest clones. The sample taken for sequencing was PBMCs. The source of these receptors is a woman aged 55-70 years in good health and CMV-seropositive.

Details on this clone: Other nucleotide sequences in the sample specify the same CDR3. The rearrangement joins TRBV7-9 to TRBJ2-5, with a weak D call TRBD1 (6 bases). Germline V gene lookup returns CDR1 SEHNR and CDR2 FQNEAQ (reference sequence). V was trimmed by 4 bases and J by 2 bases, leaving 11 bases between them. The CDR3 spans 14 residues. CDR3 in amino acids: CASSSRDTQETQYF. Here the CDR3 DNA reads TGTGCCAGCAGCTCCCGGGACACACAAGAGACCCAGTACTTC.

CDR3 coding DNA: TGTGCCAGCAAGGGGCCCTTTGCAACTAATGAAAAACTGTTTTTT. Translated: CASKGPFATNEKLFF. This chain uses TRBV25-1 with TRBJ1-4, with D tentatively TRBD1 (5 bases). Trimming left V 7 bases short and J 0 bases short, with 12 bases between. CDR1 and CDR2 from the germline V gene are MGHDK and SYGVNS. This CDR3 comprises 15 residues.

The gene calls are TRBV25-1 and TRBJ2-5; D gene unclear. With the DNA end fitting TRBJ2-7 better, the J assignment may be wrong. The CDR3 has 13 residues. Per the germline V gene, CDR1 is MGHDK and CDR2 is SYGVNS. The CDR3 sequence is CASSSRFGYEQYF. The CDR3 region has the DNA TGTGCCAGCAGTTCCAGGTTCGGCTACGAGCAGTACTTC.

The gene calls are TRBV7-8 and TRBJ2-7; D gene ambiguous. CDR1 is SGHVS and CDR2 is FQNEAQ in the germline V gene. CDR3 length: 13 amino acids. The germline V and J ends were trimmed by 4 bases and 0 bases, with 7 bases remaining between them. The CDR3 sequence is CASSWASSYEQYF. CDR3 in DNA: TGTGCCAGCAGCTGGGCGAGCTCCTACGAGCAGTACTTC.

V gene TRBV11-1 combines with J gene TRBJ2-1; D may be TRBD2 (6 bases). Germline CDR1 reads SGHAT; CDR2 reads FQDESV (reference sequence). Trimming removed 7 bases from V and 9 bases from J, with 19 bases in between. The CDR3 length is 14 residues. The CDR3 nucleotides read TGTGCCAGCAAAGCGACTAGGCCTTCCCCTGAGCAGTTCTTC. Translation gives CASKATRPSPEQFF. Supplemented by reference TRBV11-1 and TRBJ2-1, the full variable domain reads EAEVAQSPRYKITEKSQAVAFWCDPISGHATLYWYRQILGQGPELLVQFQDESVVDDSQLPKDRFSAERLKGVDSTLKIQPAELGDSAMYLCASKATRPSPEQFFGPGTRLTVL.

The V gene is TRBV28, the J gene TRBJ1-3; D might be TRBD1 (5 bases). With 3 bases removed from V and 2 bases from J, the gap between germline ends came to 14 bases. The CDR3 contains 16 residues. Germline V CDR1 and CDR2: MDHEN, SYDVKM. The DNA for the CDR3 is TGTGCCAGCAGTTTCTCCAGGGAGGTGACTGGAAACACCATATATTTT. As protein: CASSFSREVTGNTIYF. The entire variable domain, with the rest obtained from reference TRBV28 and TRBJ1-3, is as follows: DVKVTQSSRYLVKRTGEKVFLECVQDMDHENMFWYRQDPGLGLRLIYFSYDVKMKEKGDIPEGYSVSREKKERFSLILESASTNQTSMYLCASSFSREVTGNTIYFGEGSWLTVV.

This clone was observed once. V and J are TRBV29-1 and TRBJ1-4; 7 bases map to TRBD1. The J segment lost 2 bases and the V segment lost 6 bases, leaving 9 bases of the junction unmatched. CDR1 and CDR2 from the germline V gene are SQVTM and ANQGSEA. There are 15 residues in the CDR3. CDR3 coding DNA: TGCAGCGTAGCGAGGACAGGAACCACTAATGAAAAACTGTTTTTT. It yields the protein CSVARTGTTNEKLFF.

The chain recombines TRBV30 with TRBJ2-1; 10 bases fit TRBD1. Germline values: CDR1 GTSNPN, CDR2 SVGIG (reference sequence). The V gene end was trimmed by 3 bases and the J gene end by 12 bases; junction bases not matched to a gene: 5. The CDR3 sequence is 12 residues long. Here the CDR3 reads CAWSDRGPGQFF. CDR3 nucleotides: TGTGCCTGGAGCGACAGGGGGCCTGGGCAGTTCTTC.

The chain has TRBV4-3 and TRBJ1-2; tentatively, D is TRBD1 (6 bases). In germline, CDR1 is LGHNA, CDR2 YSLEER. The germline V and J ends were trimmed by 3 bases and 6 bases, with 26 bases remaining between them. The CDR3 has 18 residues. The CDR3 reads CASSHSHGSQGTIDGYTF. The CDR3 DNA is TGCGCCAGCAGCCACTCCCATGGGAGCCAGGGGACCATCGATGGCTACACCTTC.

The chain carries TRBV7-9 and TRBJ2-7; no firm D call. Between the trimmed V and J ends, which lost 5 bases and 5 bases, there was a span of 13 bases. Germline loops: CDR1 SEHNR, CDR2 FQNEAQ (reference sequence). The CDR3 sequence is 13 residues long. CDR3 sequence: CASSVPVVNEQYF. The CDR3 DNA sequence: TGTGCCAGCAGCGTCCCAGTCGTCAACGAGCAGTACTTC.

This clone has a handful of counts. The chain carries TRBV28 and TRBJ1-1; tentative D call: TRBD1 (6 bases). Trimming removed 6 bases from V and 8 bases from J, with 16 bases in between. This CDR3 comprises 13 residues. CDR1 and CDR2 (germline): MDHEN, SYDVKM. The CDR3 region has the DNA TGTGCCAGCAGATCCTCGGGGGGCGGGGAAGCTTTCTTT. The encoded protein is CASRSSGGGEAFF.

The chain is built from TRBV12-5 and TRBJ1-2; 9 positions agree with TRBD1. With V trimmed by 6 bases and J by 3 bases, 2 bases remained unmatched. Germline assignment: CDR1 LGHNT and CDR2 FRNRAP. The CDR3 is 13 residues long. This chain's CDR3 is CASGTGGDYGYTF. In DNA form, the CDR3 reads TGTGCTAGTGGAACAGGGGGCGACTATGGCTACACCTTC.

A single count supports this clone. The rearrangement joins TRBV29-1 to TRBJ1-1; D is perhaps TRBD1 (6 bases). The CDR3 covers 15 residues. The germline CDR1 and CDR2 sequences are SQVTM and ANQGSEA. Trimming shortened V by 7 bases and J by 4 bases, and 22 bases separated the two germline ends. Here the CDR3 reads CSAGVHREIGTEAFF. CDR3 in DNA: TGCAGCGCCGGAGTTCACAGGGAAATCGGCACTGAAGCTTTCTTT. Supplemented by reference TRBV29-1 and TRBJ1-1, the full variable domain reads SAVISQKPSRDICQRGTSLTIQCQVDSQVTMMFWYRQQPGQSLTLIATANQGSEATYESGFVIDKFPISRPNLTFSTLTVSNMSPEDSSIYLCSAGVHREIGTEAFFGQGTRLTVV.

CDR3 coding DNA: TGTGCCAGCAGTTTGGGCAGGGAATACGAGCAGTACTTC. This encodes CASSLGREYEQYF. The V and J genes are TRBV28 and TRBJ2-7, with D possibly matching TRBD1 (5 bases). V was shortened by 3 bases and J by 4 bases, with 10 bases between the two germline ends. Germline assignment: CDR1 MDHEN and CDR2 SYDVKM. The CDR3 consists of 13 residues.

This clone has just one count. The chain links TRBV4-2 to TRBJ2-1, with 15 bases matching TRBD2. Germline CDR1 LGHNA, CDR2 YNFKEQ. The CDR3 length is 15 residues. V lost 3 bases to trimming and J lost 7 bases; unmatched junction nucleotides: 1. CDR3 protein: CASSHGTSGRNEQFF. For the CDR3, the DNA is TGTGCCAGCAGCCACGGGACTAGCGGGAGGAATGAGCAGTTCTTC.

This clone has a handful of counts. The genes are TRBV25-1 and TRBJ2-3; D not resolved. The CDR3 sequence is 11 residues long. The V end was cut by 6 bases, the J end by 11 bases, with 12 bases between. Germline values: CDR1 MGHDK, CDR2 SYGVNS. CDR3 loop: CASRLLHEQYF. The CDR3 DNA sequence: TGTGCCAGCAGACTATTACACGAGCAGTATTTT. The variable domain in full, completed from reference TRBV25-1 and TRBJ2-3, reads EADIYQTPRYLVIGTGKKITLECSQTMGHDKMYWYQQDPGMELHLIHYSYGVNSTEKGDLSSESTVSRIRTEHFPLTLESARPSHTSQYLCASRLLHEQYFGPGTRLTVL.